Below are 14 T cell receptor beta chains sequenced from a single sample in a study of response to subunit inactivated influenza vaccine. From the RT-PCR reads, TCRdb called clonotypes with MiXCR, one entry per CDR3 protein. The sample shows fewer than 250,000 distinct CDR3 sequences, 14% of them seen only once. Sequencing was performed on CD8+ T cells sorted from PBMCs, taken 4 to 6 days after vaccination. These receptors were collected from a man aged 50 to 59 who received an inactivated influenza vaccine.

This clonotype came up a few times. The J gene is TRBJ2-1, the V gene TRBV11-1, with 9 bases fitting TRBD2. The J segment lost 6 bases and the V segment lost 6 bases, leaving 21 bases of the junction unmatched. This CDR3 spans 19 amino acids. CDR1 and CDR2 (germline): SGHAT, FQDESV (reference sequence). CDR3 loop: CASRHIGPLGGRAINEQFF. The CDR3 DNA reads TGTGCCAGCAGACATATTGGGCCCCTGGGCGGGAGGGCCATCAATGAGCAGTTCTTC. Full variable domain (missing parts from reference TRBV11-1 and TRBJ2-1): EAEVAQSPRYKITEKSQAVAFWCDPISGHATLYWYRQILGQGPELLVQFQDESVVDDSQLPKDRFSAERLKGVDSTLKIQPAELGDSAMYLCASRHIGPLGGRAINEQFFGPGTRLTVL.

The chain joins TRBV6-1 to TRBJ2-3, with D possibly called TRBD1 or TRBD2 (5 bases each). CDR1 and CDR2 from the germline V gene are MNHNS and SASEGT. V was clipped by 7 bases and J by 3 bases, with 17 bases between them. The CDR3 has 15 amino acids. The chain's CDR3 is CASTKGVGETDTQYF. The CDR3 bases are TGTGCCAGCACCAAAGGGGTAGGGGAGACAGATACGCAGTATTTT.

The rearrangement links TRBV20-1 to TRBJ2-5; D unclear. The CDR3 is made up of 13 amino acids. Trimming pared 3 bases from V and 4 bases from J, leaving 12 bases between. The germline V gene encodes CDR1 DFQATT and CDR2 SNEGSKA (reference sequence). CDR3: CSARSPPGETQYF. The CDR3 coding sequence is TGCAGTGCTAGGTCCCCTCCGGGAGAGACCCAGTACTTC.

The sample holds a few counts of this clonotype. Here the CDR3 reads CASSFYRDPSRQETQYF. DNA for the CDR3: TGTGCCAGCAGCTTCTACCGGGACCCGAGTAGGCAAGAGACCCAGTACTTC. The chain couples TRBV7-8 to TRBJ2-5; D could derive from TRBD1 or TRBD2 (5 bases each). Germline CDR1 SGHVS, CDR2 FQNEAQ. Trimming shortened V by 3 bases and J by 2 bases, and 19 bases separated the two germline ends. This CDR3 is built from 17 residues.

V usage is TRBV21-1 and J usage is TRBJ2-6. TRBV21-1 is given as a pseudogene. This CDR3 is built from 16 residues. CDR3 bases: TGTGCCAGCAGCAAAGGTGGTACACCTGGGGCCAACGTCCTGACTTTC. Its translation is CASSKGGTPGANVLTF.

This clonotype was seen only a few times. The gene calls are TRBV5-1 and TRBJ2-2; D is possibly TRBD2 (6 bases). CDR3 length: 16 amino acids. The germline V and J ends were trimmed by 2 bases and 0 bases, with 11 bases remaining between them. Germline V CDR1 and CDR2: SGHRS, YFSETQ. The CDR3: CASSFTGLANTGELFF. CDR3 nucleotide sequence: TGCGCCAGCAGCTTCACGGGACTGGCGAACACCGGGGAGCTGTTTTTT.

In this sample, this clonotype turned up many times. The gene calls are TRBV12-3 or TRBV12-4 and TRBJ2-1; perhaps D is TRBD1 or TRBD2 (5 bases each). Trimming took off 3 bases at V and 4 bases at J, with 13 bases between the two ends. This CDR3 has 15 residues. The CDR3 protein is CASSLGGGGYNEQFF. CDR3 bases: TGTGCCAGCAGTTTGGGTGGGGGTGGGTACAATGAGCAGTTCTTC.

This clonotype was counted many times. This rearrangement joins TRBV28 to TRBJ2-7; 9 nucleotides agree with TRBD1. Losses at the gene ends were 4 bases for V and 3 bases for J; bases not matched to a gene: 4. Looked up from germline, CDR1 is MDHEN and CDR2 is SYDVKM. The CDR3 runs 14 residues. The CDR3 is CASSWGTGSYEQYF. CDR3 nucleotide sequence: TGTGCCAGCAGTTGGGGGACAGGGAGCTACGAGCAGTACTTC.

This clonotype was seen just once. V usage is TRBV2 and J usage is TRBJ2-3; 9 nucleotides line up with TRBD2. The CDR3 totals 16 residues. CDR1 SNHLY and CDR2 FYNNEI come from the germline V gene. The V segment lost 8 bases and the J segment 2 bases; nucleotides outside the gene matches: 11. CDR3 sequence: CASGAETSGPTDTQYF. CDR3 DNA: TGTGCCAGCGGAGCCGAGACTAGCGGCCCCACAGATACGCAGTATTTT.

This clonotype was seen a handful of times. The rearrangement joins TRBV25-1 to TRBJ1-6; TRBD1 aligns across 8 bases. This CDR3 has 15 amino acids. The trim removed 6 bases at V and 6 bases at J, leaving 7 bases unmatched. Germline V lookup: CDR1 MGHDK, CDR2 SYGVNS. The CDR3 spells CASSPGQGLNSPLHF. Here the CDR3 DNA reads TGTGCCAGCAGCCCCGGACAGGGTCTTAATTCACCCCTCCACTTT.

In this sample, this clonotype turned up a few times. The rearrangement joins TRBV20-1 to TRBJ2-7, with 7 bases fitting TRBD1. CDR3 length equals 16 residues. The V segment lost 6 bases and the J segment 2 bases; nucleotides outside the gene matches: 16. The germline gives CDR1 DFQATT, CDR2 SNEGSKA (reference sequence). The CDR3 bases are TGCAGTGCCGGGCCCCACGACAGGGTTCGACCCTACGAGCAGTACTTC. The encoded protein is CSAGPHDRVRPYEQYF.

The chain joins TRBV27 to TRBJ2-7; 10 bases map to TRBD1. Losses at the gene ends were 4 bases for V and 3 bases for J; bases not matched to a gene: 6. Germline V gene data show CDR1 as MNHEY and CDR2 as SMNVEV (reference sequence). CDR3 length: 15 residues. The CDR3 region has the DNA TGTGCCAGCAGTTACGGGACAGGGGCCGGCTACGAGCAGTACTTC. The encoded protein is CASSYGTGAGYEQYF.

In its sample, this clonotype was seen a few times. This rearrangement joins TRBV20-1 to TRBJ1-6; no definite D call. Trimming stripped 0 bases from V and 0 bases from J, with 12 bases between. Germline V gene lookup returns CDR1 DFQATT and CDR2 SNEGSKA (reference sequence). CDR3 length equals 17 residues. Here the CDR3 reads CSARDSGTGSYNSPLHF. The DNA for the CDR3 is TGCAGTGCTAGAGATTCGGGCACCGGCTCCTATAATTCACCCCTCCACTTT.

This clonotype was observed a few times. For the CDR3, the DNA is TGTGCCAGCAGCTCGGACGGCTTGGTTGAAGCTTTCTTT. This codes for CASSSDGLVEAFF. This chain uses TRBV5-6 with TRBJ1-1; D unresolved. The CDR3 is made up of 13 amino acids. Germline V lookup: CDR1 SGHDT, CDR2 YYEEEE. V gave up 3 bases and J gave up 7 bases, with 13 bases separating them.